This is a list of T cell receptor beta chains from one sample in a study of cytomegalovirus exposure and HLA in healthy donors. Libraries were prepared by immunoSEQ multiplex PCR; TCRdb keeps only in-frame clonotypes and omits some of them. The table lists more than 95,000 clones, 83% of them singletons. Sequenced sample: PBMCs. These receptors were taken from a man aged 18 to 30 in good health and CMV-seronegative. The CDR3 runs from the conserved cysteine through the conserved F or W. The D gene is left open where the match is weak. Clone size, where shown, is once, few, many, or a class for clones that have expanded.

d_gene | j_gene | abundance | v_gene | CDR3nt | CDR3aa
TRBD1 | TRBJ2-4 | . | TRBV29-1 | TGCAGCGTTCCCGGGACAGGGGCCAAAAACATTCAGTACTTC | CSVPGTGAKNIQYF
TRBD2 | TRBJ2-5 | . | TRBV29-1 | TGCAGCGTTGAAGCAACAGCGGGAGGTCTGGAGACCCAGTACTTC | CSVEATAGGLETQYF
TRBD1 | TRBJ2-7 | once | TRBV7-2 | TGTGCCAGCAGTGCGACAGGGGGGTTTAACGAGCAGTACTTC | CASSATGGFNEQYF
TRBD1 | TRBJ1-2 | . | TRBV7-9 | TGTGCCAGCAGCGCTTCCGGGACAGGGGGTGAGGGCTACACCTTC | CASSASGTGGEGYTF
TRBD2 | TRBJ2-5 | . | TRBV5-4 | TGTGCCAGCAGTCCCGGGGGGGGGAAAGAGACCCAGTACTTC | CASSPGGGKETQYF
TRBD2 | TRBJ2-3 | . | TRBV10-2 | TGCGCCAGCAGCCAAGGGGCGGGAGGTTCAGATACGCAGTATTTT | CASSQGAGGSDTQYF
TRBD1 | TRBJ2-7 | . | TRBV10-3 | TGTGCCATCAGTGGGGACAGGGGCTACTCCTACGAGCAGTACTTC | CAISGDRGYSYEQYF
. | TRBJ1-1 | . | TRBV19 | TGTGCCAGTAGTGAAACCGGGACACCTCGGAACACTGAAGCTTTCTTT | CASSETGTPRNTEAFF
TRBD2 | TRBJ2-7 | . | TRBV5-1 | TGCGCCAGCAGCTTGGGTTTAGGGACTAGCGGGAGGGACTCCTACGAGCAGTACTTC | CASSLGLGTSGRDSYEQYF
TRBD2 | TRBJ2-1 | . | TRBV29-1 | TGCAGCGGGGGGGGGAATGAGCAGTTCTTC | CSGGGNEQFF
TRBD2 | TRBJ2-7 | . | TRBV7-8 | TGTGCCAGCAGCTGGGGACTAGCGGGAGGGCTGTCCTACGAGCAGTACTTC | CASSWGLAGGLSYEQYF
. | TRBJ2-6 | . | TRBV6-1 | TGTGCCAGCAGGTTACAGGGCTCTGGGGCCAACGTCCTGACTTTC | CASRLQGSGANVLTF
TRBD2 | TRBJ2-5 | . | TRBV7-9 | TGTGCCAGCAGCATGAGCGGGAGGCAAGAGACCCAGTACTTC | CASSMSGRQETQYF
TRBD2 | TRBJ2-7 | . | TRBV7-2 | TGTGCCAGCAGCTTAGGGCGGGGGAGCTCCTACGAGCAGTACTTC | CASSLGRGSSYEQYF